A single sample gave rise to the 9 T cell receptor beta chains below, sequenced in a study of blood T cell repertoires in COVID-19 (dated by TCRdb to 2018 to 2020). Receptors were amplified or captured by the immunoSEQ multiplex PCR assay. In TCRdb, the immuneACCESS table is reduced to in-frame sequences with V and J assigned. These tables do not hold every clone; where another copy was compared, an unresolved V gene accounts for under half, and the others remain unexplained. Here the sample has approximately 80,000 clones; 78% occur a single time. The ten largest clones represent roughly 15% of the sample. The sample taken for sequencing was peripheral blood. The origin of the receptors is a human donor in a cohort sampled during active COVID-19.

This clone was observed a few times. The rearrangement links TRBV15 to TRBJ2-1; 7 bases align to TRBD2. Trimming took 6 bases from V and 3 from J; bases not matched to a gene: 8. Germline lookup yields CDR1 LNHNV and CDR2 YYDKDF (reference sequence). CDR3 length: 15 amino acids. CDR3 protein: CATRFTSAVYNEQFF. The CDR3 DNA sequence: TGTGCCACCAGGTTTACTAGCGCTGTCTACAATGAGCAGTTCTTC. The whole variable domain, remainder taken from reference TRBV15 and TRBJ2-1, is DAMVIQNPRYQVTQFGKPVTLSCSQTLNHNVMYWYQQKSSQAPKLLFHYYDKDFNNEADTPDNFQSRRPNTSFCFLDIRSPGLGDTAMYLCATRFTSAVYNEQFFGPGTRLTVL.

The chain employs TRBV9 and TRBJ2-1; 10 nucleotides align to TRBD1. Germline V gives CDR1 SGDLS, CDR2 YYNGEE. The CDR3 is made up of 15 amino acids. The trim removed 1 base at V and 9 bases at J, leaving 7 bases unmatched. Here the CDR3 reads CASSVRGQGDGEQFF. The CDR3 DNA follows: TGTGCCAGCAGCGTACGAGGACAGGGGGATGGTGAGCAGTTCTTC.

The chain links TRBV9 to TRBJ1-3; 9 nucleotides match TRBD1. The trim removed 4 bases at V and 4 bases at J, leaving 6 bases unmatched. The CDR3 spans 15 residues. CDR1 is SGDLS and CDR2 is YYNGEE in the germline V gene. This chain's CDR3 is CASSPTGGSGNTIYF. DNA for the CDR3: TGTGCCAGCAGCCCGACAGGGGGATCGGGAAACACCATATATTTT.

This clone is medium-sized (0.01 to 0.1%) within its sample. The chain has TRBV27 and TRBJ2-2; D unresolved. The CDR3 has 15 residues. CDR1 and CDR2 from the germline V gene are MNHEY and SMNVEV (reference sequence). V gave up 2 bases and J gave up 0 bases, with 7 bases separating them. Here the CDR3 reads CASSLGPTNTGELFF. DNA of the CDR3: TGTGCCAGCAGTTTAGGGCCTACGAACACCGGGGAGCTGTTTTTT.

In its sample, this clone was seen a few times. The chain employs TRBV27 and TRBJ2-5, with 9 bases identical to TRBD1. The germline V gene has CDR1 MNHEY and CDR2 SMNVEV (reference sequence). The CDR3 totals 13 residues. The V gene end was trimmed by 7 bases and the J gene end by 3 bases; junction bases not matched to a gene: 3. The DNA for the CDR3 is TGTGCCAGCAAGAGGACAGGGGAAGAGACCCAGTACTTC. Protein sequence: CASKRTGEETQYF.

The genes are TRBV4-1 and TRBJ1-6, with 11 nucleotides matching TRBD1. The CDR3 loop spans 14 amino acids. CDR1 and CDR2 (germline): MGHRA, YSYEKL. Unmatched junction bases numbered 3, after V lost 4 bases and J lost 10 bases. CDR3 sequence (DNA): TGCGCCAGCAGCCCCCGGACAGGGGGCTCACCCCTCCACTTT. Translating it yields CASSPRTGGSPLHF.

The chain couples TRBV28 to TRBJ1-1, with 9 bases that match TRBD1. The V gene's germline CDR1 is MDHEN and CDR2 SYDVKM. CDR3 length: 16 residues. The V gene end was trimmed by 5 bases and the J gene end by 3 bases; junction bases not matched to a gene: 10. In nucleotides, the CDR3 is TGTGCCAGCAGTCTTCTACAGGGGGCAGTCGACACTGAAGCTTTCTTT. Translation: CASSLLQGAVDTEAFF.

The V and J genes are TRBV9 and TRBJ2-4, with D perhaps matching TRBD1 (5 bases). The CDR3 contains 15 residues. Germline V gene sequence: CDR1 SGDLS, CDR2 YYNGEE. V lost 4 bases, J lost 6 bases, and 17 bases lay in between. The CDR3: CASSSQGGLGNIQYF. CDR3 DNA sequence: TGTGCCAGCAGCTCCCAGGGTGGGTTGGGAAACATTCAGTACTTC.

The chain recombines TRBV6-6 with TRBJ1-1; D ambiguous. V lost 10 bases, J lost 10 bases, and 19 bases lay in between. CDR3 length equals 12 residues. Germline CDR1 and CDR2: MNHNY and SVGAGI (reference sequence). The CDR3 is CAIAEGGVGAFF. CDR3 nucleotide sequence: TGTGCCATTGCGGAGGGTGGCGTGGGAGCTTTCTTT.